These 19 T cell receptor beta chains were all obtained from the same sample, sequenced in a study of Ad26.COV2.S vaccination and SARS-CoV-2 variants. TCRdb keeps only in-frame clones here, not all; method: immunoSEQ multiplex PCR. The sample lists hundreds of thousands of clones, roughly nine tenths occurring once. Described treatment: some 19 received Ad26.COV2.S at low or high dose, single or two shots; several received placebo; per-sample allocation not given. Repertoires come from day 63 after the first vaccine or placebo injection. The sample in question was peripheral blood, obtained in a trial of Ad26.COV2.S vaccine versus placebo. These receptors originate from a person aged 18-65 years who received the Ad26.COV2.S COVID-19 vaccine or a placebo.

This clone was seen just once. The chain couples TRBV30 to TRBJ1-2; unclear D gene. Germline loops: CDR1 GTSNPN, CDR2 SVGIG (reference sequence). This CDR3 has 13 amino acids. Trimming shortened V by 3 bases and J by 7 bases, and 15 bases separated the two germline ends. The CDR3 loop reads CAWSTGKAAGYTF. The CDR3, as DNA: TGTGCCTGGAGCACCGGCAAGGCCGCTGGCTACACCTTC.

This chain links TRBV6-1 with TRBJ1-2, with D unresolved. This CDR3 region has 15 residues. The germline CDR1 and CDR2 sequences are MNHNS and SASEGT. V was shortened by 0 bases and J by 4 bases, with 12 bases between the two germline ends. The CDR3 DNA reads as TGTGCCAGCAGTGAAGCTCAGGCGGTTAGCTATGGCTACACCTTC. Amino acids: CASSEAQAVSYGYTF.

The chain uses TRBV30 and TRBJ1-2, with TRBD1 matching over 8 bases. In germline, CDR1 is GTSNPN, CDR2 SVGIG (reference sequence). This CDR3 spans 13 amino acids. The V gene end was trimmed by 7 bases and the J gene end by 5 bases; junction bases not matched to a gene: 9. The CDR3 coding sequence is TGTGCCTCTCCGGGACAGGACGGGTATGGCTACACCTTC. It translates to CASPGQDGYGYTF.

J is TRBJ1-3 and V is TRBV18; TRBD1 agrees at 7 bases. The CDR3 has 16 residues. The ends lost 6 bases at V and 0 bases at J; junction bases unmatched: 8. Per the germline V gene, CDR1 is KGHSH and CDR2 is LQKENI. The CDR3 spells CASSIPGQSSGNTIYF. In nucleotides, the CDR3 is TGTGCCAGCTCGATCCCGGGACAGAGCTCTGGAAACACCATATATTTT.

J is TRBJ2-1 and V is TRBV7-3, with D unresolved. The CDR3 has 15 amino acids. Germline V CDR1 and CDR2: SGHTA, FQGTGA. Trimming shortened V by 4 bases and J by 0 bases, and 10 bases separated the two germline ends. The CDR3 reads CASSSDISSYNEQFF. For the CDR3, the DNA is TGTGCCAGCAGCTCCGACATTAGCTCCTACAATGAGCAGTTCTTC.

This sequence joins TRBV7-2 and TRBJ1-2, with D perhaps TRBD1 (5 bases). In germline, CDR1 is SGHTA, CDR2 FQGNSA. The CDR3 loop spans 15 amino acids. Trimming pared 2 bases from V and 0 bases from J, leaving 10 bases between. The CDR3 sequence is CASSLTGPANYGYTF. Here the CDR3 DNA reads TGTGCCAGCAGCTTAACAGGACCAGCTAACTATGGCTACACCTTC.

V gene TRBV6-5 combines with J gene TRBJ2-5, with TRBD2 matching 7 bases. The CDR3 extends over 16 amino acids. J gave up 3 bases and V 0 bases, and 7 bases lay outside the gene matches. Germline CDR1 MNHEY, CDR2 SVGAGI. CDR3 region: CASSYSAGAIEETQYF. CDR3 DNA sequence: TGTGCCAGCAGTTACTCGGCGGGAGCCATCGAAGAGACCCAGTACTTC.

The chain combines TRBV11-2 with TRBJ2-3; no clear D. CDR1 SGHAT and CDR2 FQNNGV come from the germline V gene. The CDR3 runs to 13 residues. V gave up 3 bases and J gave up 2 bases, with 6 bases separating them. CDR3 in DNA: TGTGCCAGCAGCTTCTCTTTCACAGATACGCAGTATTTT. Its translation: CASSFSFTDTQYF.

The chain carries TRBV18 and TRBJ2-5; the D gene could be TRBD1 or TRBD2 (5 bases each). Germline CDR1 KGHSH, CDR2 LQKENI. Trimming took off 3 bases at V and 5 bases at J, with 10 bases between the two ends. CDR3 length equals 13 residues. Here the CDR3 reads CASSPGERETQYF. CDR3 nucleotides: TGTGCCAGCTCACCGGGGGAGAGGGAGACCCAGTACTTC.

The J gene is TRBJ1-4, the V gene TRBV24-1; TRBD1 might be the D (5 bases). The CDR3 loop spans 14 amino acids. Germline values: CDR1 KGHDR, CDR2 SFDVKD. V lost 5 bases to trimming and J lost 8 bases, with 14 bases between them. For the CDR3, the DNA is TGTGCCACCAGTGTGAGGACATACGAGGAAAAACTGTTTTTT. It is translated as CATSVRTYEEKLFF.

V usage is TRBV18 and J usage is TRBJ1-1, with D unresolved. This CDR3 is 14 amino acids long. Germline V gives CDR1 KGHSH, CDR2 LQKENI. The V end was cut by 3 bases, the J end by 2 bases, with 10 bases between. The CDR3 DNA reads as TGTGCCAGCTCACCTGCGGGGATAAACACTGAAGCTTTCTTT. Its translation is CASSPAGINTEAFF.

The V call is TRBV5-1, the J call TRBJ2-2, with no clear D. The CDR3 contains 14 residues. Germline V gives CDR1 SGHRS, CDR2 YFSETQ. V lost 0 bases to trimming and J lost 4 bases, with 7 bases between them. The CDR3 sequence: CASSLGTSTGELFF. CDR3 nucleotide sequence: TGCGCCAGCAGCTTGGGGACCAGCACCGGGGAGCTGTTTTTT.

V gene TRBV19 combines with J gene TRBJ2-2, with no clear D. The ends were cut back, 7 bases at V and 2 bases at J, with 11 bases in the middle. The CDR3 spans 14 residues. The germline V gene encodes CDR1 LNHDA and CDR2 SQIVND (reference sequence). The CDR3 loop is CASIPTGNTGELFF. CDR3 bases: TGTGCCAGTATCCCCACCGGCAACACCGGGGAGCTGTTTTTT.

The chain has TRBV27 and TRBJ2-1; D may be TRBD1 or TRBD2 (5 bases each). V lost 6 bases to trimming and J lost 0 bases, with 9 bases between them. Per germline, CDR1 MNHEY and CDR2 SMNVEV (reference sequence). This CDR3 is built from 14 residues. CDR3 nucleotide sequence: TGTGCCAGCAGGGGACCCAGCTCCTACAATGAGCAGTTCTTC. This encodes CASRGPSSYNEQFF.

The rearrangement links TRBV7-2 to TRBJ1-2; D gene ambiguous. V was cut by 5 bases and J by 8 bases, with 15 bases left in between. The CDR3 length is 13 residues. Germline lookup yields CDR1 SGHTA and CDR2 FQGNSA. As DNA, the CDR3 is TGTGCCAGCAGCCCCGAAGCCCGTTCCGGCTACACCTTC. This gives the protein CASSPEARSGYTF.

The CDR3 nucleotides are TGTGCCAGCAGCCCCGGGACCTTAAATGAAGCTTTCTTT. Translated, it gives CASSPGTLNEAFF. J is TRBJ1-1 and V is TRBV11-2, with a weak D call TRBD1 (5 bases). This CDR3 is 13 amino acids long. Germline CDR1 is SGHAT and CDR2 is FQNNGV. Trimming shortened V by 5 bases and J by 7 bases, and 14 bases separated the two germline ends.

V gene TRBV10-3 combines with J gene TRBJ1-2; D may be TRBD1 (5 bases). CDR1 is ENHRY and CDR2 is SYGVKD in the germline V gene. The CDR3 has 12 amino acids. Trimming removed 8 bases at V and 6 bases at J, with 13 bases between. CDR3 protein: CAISGGAHGYTF. In nucleotides, the CDR3 is TGTGCCATCTCCGGGGGAGCCCATGGCTACACCTTC.

V and J are TRBV21-1 and TRBJ1-2; TRBD1 was called by the table and not checked on the DNA. TRBV21-1 is designated a pseudogene. The CDR3 consists of 18 residues. The CDR3 loop reads CASSTKIGGQSSQYGYTF. Written as DNA, the CDR3 is TGTGCCAGCAGCACAAAAATCGGGGGACAGTCCTCTCAATATGGCTACACCTTC.

The chain joins TRBV7-9 to TRBJ1-6, with 7 bases that match TRBD1. Germline values: CDR1 SEHNR, CDR2 FQNEAQ (reference sequence). J gave up 6 bases and V 4 bases, and 3 bases lay outside the gene matches. The CDR3 sequence is 14 residues long. The CDR3 sequence is CASSSTGVNSPLHF. As DNA, the CDR3 is TGTGCCAGCAGCTCTACAGGGGTTAATTCACCCCTCCACTTT. The full variable domain, with the rest looked up from reference TRBV7-9 and TRBJ1-6, is DTGVSQNPRHKITKRGQNVTFRCDPISEHNRLYWYRQTLGQGPEFLTYFQNEAQLEKSRLLSDRFSAERPKGSFSTLEIQRTEQGDSAMYLCASSSTGVNSPLHFGNGTRLTVT.